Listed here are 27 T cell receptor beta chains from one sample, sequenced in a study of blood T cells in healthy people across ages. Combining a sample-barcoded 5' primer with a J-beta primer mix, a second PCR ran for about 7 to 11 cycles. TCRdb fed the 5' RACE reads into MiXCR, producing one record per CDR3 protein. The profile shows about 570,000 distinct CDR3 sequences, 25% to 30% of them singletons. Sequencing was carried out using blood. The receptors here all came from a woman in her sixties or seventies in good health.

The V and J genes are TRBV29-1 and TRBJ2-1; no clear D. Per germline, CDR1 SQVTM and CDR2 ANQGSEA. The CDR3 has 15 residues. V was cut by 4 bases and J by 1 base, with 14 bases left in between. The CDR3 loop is CSVAASRNSYNEQFF. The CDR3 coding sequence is TGCAGCGTTGCGGCCAGCCGAAATTCCTACAATGAGCAGTTCTTC.

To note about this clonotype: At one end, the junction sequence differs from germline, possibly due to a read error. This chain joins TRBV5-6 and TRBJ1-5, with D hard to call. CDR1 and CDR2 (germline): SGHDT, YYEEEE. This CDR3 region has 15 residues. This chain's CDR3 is CASSRGPAGNQPQHF. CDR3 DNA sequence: TGTGCCAGCAGCCGCGGCCCCGCGGGCAATCAGCCCCAGCACTTT.

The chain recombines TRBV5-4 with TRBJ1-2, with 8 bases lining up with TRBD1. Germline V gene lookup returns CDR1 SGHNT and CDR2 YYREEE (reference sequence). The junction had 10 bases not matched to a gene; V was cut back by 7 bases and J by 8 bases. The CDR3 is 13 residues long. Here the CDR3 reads CASLDRGRGGYTF. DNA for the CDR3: TGTGCCAGCTTAGACAGGGGACGAGGAGGCTACACCTTC.

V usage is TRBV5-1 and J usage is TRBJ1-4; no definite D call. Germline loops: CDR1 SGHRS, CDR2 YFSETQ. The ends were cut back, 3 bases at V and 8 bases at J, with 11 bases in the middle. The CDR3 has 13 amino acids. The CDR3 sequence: CASSSGWREKLFF. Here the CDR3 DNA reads TGCGCCAGCAGCTCGGGGTGGCGGGAAAAACTGTTTTTT. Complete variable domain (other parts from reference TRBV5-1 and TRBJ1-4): KAGVTQTPRYLIKTRGQQVTLSCSPISGHRSVSWYQQTPGQGLQFLFEYFSETQRNKGNFPGRFSGRQFSNSRSEMNVSTLELGDSALYLCASSSGWREKLFFGSGTQLSVL.

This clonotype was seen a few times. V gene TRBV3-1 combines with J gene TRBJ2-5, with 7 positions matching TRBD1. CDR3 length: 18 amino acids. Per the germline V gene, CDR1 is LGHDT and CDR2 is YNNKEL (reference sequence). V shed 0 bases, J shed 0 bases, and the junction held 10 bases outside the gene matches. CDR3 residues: CASSQDLGRGFYQETQYF. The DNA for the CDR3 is TGTGCCAGCAGCCAAGATCTGGGCAGGGGGTTCTACCAAGAGACCCAGTACTTC.

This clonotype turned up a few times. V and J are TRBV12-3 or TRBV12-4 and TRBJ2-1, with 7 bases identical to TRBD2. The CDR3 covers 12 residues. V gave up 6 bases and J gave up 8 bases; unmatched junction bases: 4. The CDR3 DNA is TGTGCCAGCAGGACTAGCAGCCATGAGCAGTTCTTC. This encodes CASRTSSHEQFF.

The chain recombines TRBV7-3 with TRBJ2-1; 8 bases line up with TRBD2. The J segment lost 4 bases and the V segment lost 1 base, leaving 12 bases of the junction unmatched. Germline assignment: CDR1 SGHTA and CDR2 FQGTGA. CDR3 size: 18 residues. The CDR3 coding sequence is TGTGCCAGCAGCTTAATCGGGTCAAGCGGGGGCCTTTACAATGAGCAGTTCTTC. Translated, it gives CASSLIGSSGGLYNEQFF.

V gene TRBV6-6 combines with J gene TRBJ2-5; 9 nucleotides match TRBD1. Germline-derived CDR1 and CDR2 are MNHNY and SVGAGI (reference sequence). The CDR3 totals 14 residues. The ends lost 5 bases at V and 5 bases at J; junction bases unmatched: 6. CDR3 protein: CASSKQGAGETQYF. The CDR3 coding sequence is TGTGCCAGCAGTAAACAGGGGGCGGGGGAGACCCAGTACTTC.

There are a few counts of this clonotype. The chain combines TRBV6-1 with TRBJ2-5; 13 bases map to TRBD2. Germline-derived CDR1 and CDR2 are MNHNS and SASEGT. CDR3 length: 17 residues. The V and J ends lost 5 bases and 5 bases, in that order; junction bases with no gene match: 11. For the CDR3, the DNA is TGTGCCAGCAGTCCCCAATTAGGGACTAGCGGGGTTGAGACCCAGTACTTC. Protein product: CASSPQLGTSGVETQYF.

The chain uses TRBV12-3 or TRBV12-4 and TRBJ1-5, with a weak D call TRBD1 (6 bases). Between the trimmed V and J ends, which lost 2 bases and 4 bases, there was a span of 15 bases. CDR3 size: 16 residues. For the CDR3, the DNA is TGTGCCAGCAGTTTAACAGGGATCGGGAGAAATCAGCCCCAGCATTTT. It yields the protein CASSLTGIGRNQPQHF.

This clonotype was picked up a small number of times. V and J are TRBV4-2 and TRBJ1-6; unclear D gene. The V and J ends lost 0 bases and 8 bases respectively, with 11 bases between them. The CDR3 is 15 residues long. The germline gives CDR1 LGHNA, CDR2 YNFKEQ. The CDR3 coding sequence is TGTGCCAGCAGCCAAGATCCGGCGACCGATTCACCCCTCCACTTT. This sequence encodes CASSQDPATDSPLHF.

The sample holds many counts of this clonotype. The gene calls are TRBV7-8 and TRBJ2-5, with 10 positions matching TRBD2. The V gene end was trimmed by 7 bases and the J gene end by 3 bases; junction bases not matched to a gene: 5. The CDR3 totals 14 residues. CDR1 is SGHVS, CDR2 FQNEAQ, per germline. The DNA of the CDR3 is TGTGCCAGCATCATAGCGGGGGGCAAAGAGACCCAGTACTTC. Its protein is CASIIAGGKETQYF.

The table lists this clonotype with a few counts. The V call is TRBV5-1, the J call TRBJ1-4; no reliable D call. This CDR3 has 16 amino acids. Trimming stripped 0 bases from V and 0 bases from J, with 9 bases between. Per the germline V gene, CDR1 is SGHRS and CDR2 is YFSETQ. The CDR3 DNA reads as TGCGCCAGCAGCTTGGTGTCGGGAGCAACTAATGAAAAACTGTTTTTT. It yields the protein CASSLVSGATNEKLFF.

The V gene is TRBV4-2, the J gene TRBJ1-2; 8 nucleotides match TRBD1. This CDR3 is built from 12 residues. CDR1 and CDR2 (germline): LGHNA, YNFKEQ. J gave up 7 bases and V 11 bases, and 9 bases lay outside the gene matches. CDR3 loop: CAGPRTGFGYTF. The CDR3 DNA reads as TGTGCCGGACCAAGGACAGGGTTTGGCTACACCTTC.

The CDR3 here is CASSPDFNYGYTF. CDR3 DNA: TGTGCCAGCTCGCCAGATTTTAACTATGGCTACACCTTC. J is TRBJ1-2 and V is TRBV18; D is ambiguous. Germline lookup yields CDR1 KGHSH and CDR2 LQKENI. The CDR3 spans 13 residues. V lost 6 bases to trimming and J lost 1 base, with 9 bases between them.

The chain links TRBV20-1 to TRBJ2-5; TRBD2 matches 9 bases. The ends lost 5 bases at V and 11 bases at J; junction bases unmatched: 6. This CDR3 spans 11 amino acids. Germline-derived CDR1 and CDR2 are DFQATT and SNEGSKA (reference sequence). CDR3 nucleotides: TGCAGTGCTTCCGGGACTAGCCGTCAGTACTTC. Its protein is CSASGTSRQYF.

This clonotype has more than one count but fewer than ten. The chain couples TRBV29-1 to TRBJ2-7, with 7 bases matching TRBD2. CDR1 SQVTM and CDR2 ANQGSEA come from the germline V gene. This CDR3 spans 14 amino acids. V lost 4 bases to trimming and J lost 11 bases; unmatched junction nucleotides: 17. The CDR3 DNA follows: TGCAGCGTTGGGCTATCAGGGACTACCTTACGAGAGTACTTC. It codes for CSVGLSGTTLREYF.

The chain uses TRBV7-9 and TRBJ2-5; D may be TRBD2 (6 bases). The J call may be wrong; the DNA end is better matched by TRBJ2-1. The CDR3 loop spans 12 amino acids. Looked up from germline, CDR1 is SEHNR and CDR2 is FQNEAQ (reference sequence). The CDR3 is CASSLRENEQFF. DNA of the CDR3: TGTGCCAGCAGCTTACGGGAGAATGAGCAGTTCTTC.

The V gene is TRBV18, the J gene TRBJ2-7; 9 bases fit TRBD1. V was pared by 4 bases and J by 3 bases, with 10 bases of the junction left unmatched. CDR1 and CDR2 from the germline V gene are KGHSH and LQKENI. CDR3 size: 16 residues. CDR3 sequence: CASSQRGTGNRYEQYF. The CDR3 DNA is TGTGCCAGCTCACAACGGGGGACAGGGAATCGCTACGAGCAGTACTTC.

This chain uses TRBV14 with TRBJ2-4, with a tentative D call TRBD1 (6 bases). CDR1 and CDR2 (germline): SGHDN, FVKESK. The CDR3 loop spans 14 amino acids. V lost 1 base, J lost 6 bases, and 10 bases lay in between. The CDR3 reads CASSQGGLRNIQYF. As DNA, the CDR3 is TGTGCCAGCAGCCAAGGGGGGCTTAGAAACATTCAGTACTTC.

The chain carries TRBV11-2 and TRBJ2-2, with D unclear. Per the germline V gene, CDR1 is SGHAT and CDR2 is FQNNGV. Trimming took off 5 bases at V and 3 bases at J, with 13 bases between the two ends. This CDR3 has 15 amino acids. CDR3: CASSPSPGYTGELFF. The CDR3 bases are TGTGCCAGCAGCCCAAGTCCTGGGTACACCGGGGAGCTGTTTTTT.

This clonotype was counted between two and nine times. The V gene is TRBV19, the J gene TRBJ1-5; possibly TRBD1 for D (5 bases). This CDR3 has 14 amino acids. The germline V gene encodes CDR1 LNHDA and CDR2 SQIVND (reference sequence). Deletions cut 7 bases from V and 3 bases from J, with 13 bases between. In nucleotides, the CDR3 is TGTGCCAGTAACCTCCAGGGTAACAATCAGCCCCAGCATTTT. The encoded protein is CASNLQGNNQPQHF.

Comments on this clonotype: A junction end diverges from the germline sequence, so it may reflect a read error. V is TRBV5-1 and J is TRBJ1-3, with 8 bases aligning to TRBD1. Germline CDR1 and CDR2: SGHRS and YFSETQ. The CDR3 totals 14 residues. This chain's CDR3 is CAGRTGSSGNTIYF. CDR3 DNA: TGCGCCGGCAGGACAGGGAGCTCTGGAAACACCATATATTTT.

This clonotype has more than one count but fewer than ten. CDR3 sequence: CASSSRQGGNGYTF. The CDR3 DNA sequence: TGTGCCAGCAGCTCCAGACAGGGTGGGAATGGCTACACCTTC. The V call is TRBV7-3, the J call TRBJ1-2; 7 nucleotides align to TRBD1. J gave up 6 bases and V 4 bases, and 8 bases lay outside the gene matches. The length of the CDR3 is 14 residues. The germline gives CDR1 SGHTA, CDR2 FQGTGA.

The CDR3 DNA sequence: TGTGCCAGCAGCGTCTCTGGACAGAACACTGAAGCTTTCTTT. Amino acid sequence: CASSVSGQNTEAFF. The genes are TRBV5-5 and TRBJ1-1; D possibly corresponds to TRBD1 (5 bases). Trimming shortened V by 4 bases and J by 1 base, and 11 bases separated the two germline ends. The CDR3 covers 14 residues. CDR1 and CDR2 (germline): SGHKS, YYEKEE (reference sequence).

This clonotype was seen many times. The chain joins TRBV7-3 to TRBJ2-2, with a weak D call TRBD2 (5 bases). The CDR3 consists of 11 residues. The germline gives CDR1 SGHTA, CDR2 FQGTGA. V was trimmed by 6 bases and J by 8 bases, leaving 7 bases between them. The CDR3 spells CASSPGGELFF. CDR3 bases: TGTGCCAGCAGTCCGGGGGGGGAGCTGTTTTTT.

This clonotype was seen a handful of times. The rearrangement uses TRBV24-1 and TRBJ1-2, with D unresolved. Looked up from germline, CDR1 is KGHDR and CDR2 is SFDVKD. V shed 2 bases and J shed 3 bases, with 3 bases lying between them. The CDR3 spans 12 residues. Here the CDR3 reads CATSDSDYGYTF. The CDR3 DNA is TGTGCCACCAGTGATTCGGACTATGGCTACACCTTC.